The next 20 T cell receptor beta chains were all read from a single sample in a study of blood T cell repertoires in COVID-19. Sequencing was performed with immunoSEQ multiplex PCR; in TCRdb, only in-frame clones are kept and a portion is missing. The repertoire holds 95,000 to 150,000 clones, with roughly 74% as singletons. Sequencing was performed on peripheral blood. The receptors originated from a man older than 75 with COVID-19, enrolled during active disease.

The chain has TRBV2 and TRBJ1-2; the D is unclear. Germline V CDR1 and CDR2: SNHLY, FYNNEI. The CDR3 consists of 13 residues. Deletions cut 7 bases from V and 3 bases from J, with 12 bases between. CDR3 residues: CASTEGRDYGYTF. CDR3 nucleotide sequence: TGTGCCAGCACCGAGGGTAGGGACTATGGCTACACCTTC.

This sequence joins TRBV9 and TRBJ2-7; the D gene is possibly TRBD2 (7 bases). The CDR3 runs to 14 residues. CDR1 and CDR2 from the germline V gene are SGDLS and YYNGEE. Deletions cut 7 bases from V and 6 bases from J, with 20 bases between. CDR3 in amino acids: CASGPQPGGREQYF. The CDR3 DNA is TGTGCCAGCGGTCCCCAACCGGGGGGCCGCGAGCAGTACTTC.

This chain uses TRBV5-1 with TRBJ1-1; TRBD1 agrees at 7 bases. Per the germline V gene, CDR1 is SGHRS and CDR2 is YFSETQ. The CDR3 is 14 residues long. V lost 5 bases to trimming and J lost 11 bases; unmatched junction nucleotides: 15. The CDR3 loop is CASRVYAGDSGAFF. The CDR3 DNA is TGCGCCAGCAGAGTGTACGCTGGGGACAGTGGGGCTTTCTTT.

The chain is built from TRBV6-5 and TRBJ1-6; 10 bases are shared with TRBD1. J gave up 7 bases and V 6 bases, and 6 bases lay outside the gene matches. Germline V gene lookup returns CDR1 MNHEY and CDR2 SVGAGI. This CDR3 spans 15 amino acids. The CDR3 DNA reads as TGTGCCAGCAGCGGGGACAGGGGAGCGAATTCACCCCTCCACTTT. This translates into CASSGDRGANSPLHF.

This clone was detected a few times. This chain uses TRBV20-1 with TRBJ2-7; D is uncertain. The V and J ends lost 6 bases and 3 bases respectively, with 9 bases between them. The CDR3 is made up of 11 amino acids. Germline loops: CDR1 DFQATT, CDR2 SNEGSKA (reference sequence). This CDR3 is CSAPTSYEQYF. CDR3 bases: TGCAGTGCGCCCACCAGCTACGAGCAGTACTTC.

The chain couples TRBV28 to TRBJ2-7; the D gene is possibly TRBD1 (6 bases). This CDR3 region has 14 residues. The V gene lost 3 bases and the J gene lost 5 bases, with 14 bases spanning the gap. CDR1 and CDR2 from the germline V gene are MDHEN and SYDVKM. The CDR3 loop reads CASSFPDRSDEQYF. CDR3 in DNA: TGTGCCAGCAGTTTTCCTGACAGGTCGGACGAGCAGTACTTC. The variable domain in full, completed from reference TRBV28 and TRBJ2-7, reads DVKVTQSSRYLVKRTGEKVFLECVQDMDHENMFWYRQDPGLGLRLIYFSYDVKMKEKGDIPEGYSVSREKKERFSLILESASTNQTSMYLCASSFPDRSDEQYFGPGTRLTVT.

The chain uses TRBV7-2 and TRBJ1-6, with 9 bases lining up with TRBD1. CDR3 length: 15 residues. Per germline, CDR1 SGHTA and CDR2 FQGNSA. J lost 6 bases, V lost 5 bases, and 5 bases had no gene match. The chain's CDR3 is CASSIGQGSNSPLHF. The CDR3 DNA sequence: TGTGCCAGCAGCATTGGACAGGGGAGTAATTCACCCCTCCACTTT.

The chain couples TRBV7-9 to TRBJ2-1, with TRBD1 identical over 10 bases. The V segment lost 4 bases and the J segment 4 bases; nucleotides outside the gene matches: 16. Looked up from germline, CDR1 is SEHNR and CDR2 is FQNEAQ (reference sequence). This CDR3 region has 19 residues. CDR3 residues: CASSSTGTGVSLEYNEQFF. For the CDR3, the DNA is TGTGCCAGCAGCTCAACCGGGACAGGGGTCTCTCTAGAGTACAATGAGCAGTTCTTC.

The V call is TRBV28, the J call TRBJ2-7; 8 bases fit TRBD2. The CDR3 is 13 amino acids. With 7 bases clipped from V and 8 bases from J, the junction kept 10 bases outside the gene matches. The germline gives CDR1 MDHEN, CDR2 SYDVKM. In nucleotides, the CDR3 is TGTGCCAGCAAGGGGAGCGGGAGTAACAAGCAGTACTTC. Translated, it gives CASKGSGSNKQYF.

The chain uses TRBV3-1 (or the pseudogene TRBV3-2) and TRBJ2-4, with no clear D. Per the germline V gene, CDR1 is LGHDT and CDR2 is YNNKEL (reference sequence). The CDR3 consists of 15 residues. Trimming left V 0 bases short and J 0 bases short, with 6 bases between. In DNA form, the CDR3 reads TGTGCCAGCAGCCAAGAGTGGGCAGCCAAAAACATTCAGTACTTC. This translates into CASSQEWAAKNIQYF.

The gene calls are TRBV28 and TRBJ1-3; a weak D match, TRBD1 (6 bases). V lost 5 bases and J lost 4, with 15 bases in between. Per germline, CDR1 MDHEN and CDR2 SYDVKM. The CDR3 covers 15 residues. CDR3 DNA: TGTGCCAGCAGTAAATCAGGGGCGCCAGGAAACACCATATATTTT. Translating it yields CASSKSGAPGNTIYF.

This chain links TRBV21-1 with TRBJ1-2; no check of the table's D call, TRBD1, against the DNA was made. TRBV21-1 is flagged as a pseudogene. There are 15 residues in the CDR3. This CDR3 reads CARRRTGPASYGYTF. The DNA of the CDR3 is TGTGCCAGACGGCGGACAGGCCCAGCGTCCTATGGCTACACCTTC.

The chain combines TRBV18 with TRBJ1-1; 9 bases line up with TRBD1. The CDR3 is 14 amino acids. V trimming: 6 bases; J trimming: 1 base; junction bases outside the gene matches: 3. Germline CDR1 is KGHSH and CDR2 is LQKENI. CDR3 loop: CASSKGQGNTEAFF. The CDR3 DNA reads as TGTGCCAGCTCGAAGGGACAGGGGAACACTGAAGCTTTCTTT. The full variable domain, completed using reference TRBV18 and TRBJ1-1, is NAGVMQNPRHLVRRRGQEARLRCSPMKGHSHVYWYRQLPEEGLKFMVYLQKENIIDESGMPKERFSAEFPKEGPSILRIQQVVRGDSAAYFCASSKGQGNTEAFFGQGTRLTVV.

This clone was detected many times. The CDR3: CASSLGDYEQYF. DNA of the CDR3: TGTGCCAGCAGTCTAGGGGACTACGAGCAGTACTTC. The chain uses TRBV2 and TRBJ2-7; D is possibly TRBD1 (5 bases). CDR1 is SNHLY, CDR2 FYNNEI, per germline. Between the trimmed V and J ends, which lost 5 bases and 3 bases, there was a span of 8 bases. There are 12 residues in the CDR3. Full variable domain (missing parts from reference TRBV2 and TRBJ2-7): EPEVTQTPSHQVTQMGQEVILRCVPISNHLYFYWYRQILGQKVEFLVSFYNNEISEKSEIFDDQFSVERPDGSNFTLKIRSTKLEDSAMYFCASSLGDYEQYFGPGTRLTVT.

V gene TRBV11-2 combines with J gene TRBJ2-5; D is possibly TRBD2 (6 bases). This CDR3 has 18 amino acids. V dropped 4 bases and J dropped 4 bases, with 25 bases sitting between them. Germline assignment: CDR1 SGHAT and CDR2 FQNNGV. This chain's CDR3 is CASSSGMNWDSKRETQYF. In DNA, the CDR3 is TGTGCCAGCAGCTCCGGAATGAACTGGGACTCCAAGAGAGAGACCCAGTACTTC. Looking up the rest from reference TRBV11-2 and TRBJ2-5 gives the full variable domain: EAGVAQSPRYKIIEKRQSVAFWCNPISGHATLYWYQQILGQGPKLLIQFQNNGVVDDSQLPKDRFSAERLKGVDSTLKIQPAKLEDSAVYLCASSSGMNWDSKRETQYFGPGTRLLVL.

The rearrangement uses TRBV5-1 and TRBJ1-2; 11 nucleotides match TRBD1. From germline, CDR1 is SGHRS and CDR2 YFSETQ. The CDR3 length is 14 residues. V lost 4 bases to trimming and J lost 4 bases; unmatched junction nucleotides: 3. In DNA, the CDR3 is TGCGCCAGCAGCCCCGGGACAGGGGGCTATGGCTACACCTTC. This codes for CASSPGTGGYGYTF.

J is TRBJ2-7 and V is TRBV6-2 or TRBV6-3; 7 bases map to TRBD1. In germline, CDR1 is MNHEY, CDR2 SVGEGT. The CDR3 runs to 16 residues. The junction had 8 bases not matched to a gene; V was cut back by 2 bases and J by 1 base. This CDR3 is CASSYPQRQGSYEQYF. The CDR3 DNA reads TGTGCCAGCAGTTACCCCCAAAGACAGGGATCCTACGAGCAGTACTTC.

This clone came up a few times. The rearrangement links TRBV10-3 to TRBJ1-1; the D is unclear. The CDR3 covers 12 residues. Germline lookup yields CDR1 ENHRY and CDR2 SYGVKD. V lost 5 bases and J lost 1, with 5 bases in between. The CDR3: CAISPKNTEAFF. Here the CDR3 DNA reads TGTGCCATCAGTCCCAAGAACACTGAAGCTTTCTTT.

The rearrangement uses TRBV7-3 and TRBJ2-2; the D gene is possibly TRBD2 (5 bases). The length of the CDR3 is 14 residues. Trimming took 5 bases from V and 5 from J, leaving 12 bases between them. The V gene's germline CDR1 is SGHTA and CDR2 FQGTGA. The chain's CDR3 is CASSLIRGTGELFF. For the CDR3, the DNA is TGTGCCAGCAGCCTAATCCGAGGGACCGGGGAGCTGTTTTTT.

This chain uses TRBV20-1 with TRBJ1-1; a possible D gene is TRBD1 (5 bases). The CDR3 sequence is 13 residues long. CDR1 is DFQATT and CDR2 is SNEGSKA in the germline V gene (reference sequence). V dropped 3 bases and J dropped 4 bases, with 12 bases sitting between them. The CDR3 DNA reads TGCAGTGCTAGTCGCAGGGCGGCCACTGAAGCTTTCTTT. It yields the protein CSASRRAATEAFF.